Presented here are 5 T cell receptor beta chains from one specimen sequenced in a study of identical twins. TCRdb itself ran the 5' RACE reads through MiXCR, one entry per CDR3 protein. The repertoire holds hundreds of thousands of distinct CDR3 sequences, around an eighth seen once, with just over 7% in the top ten. These records were also assigned to another study, of yellow fever vaccine responses in identical twins.

Sequences were obtained from CD8+ T cells sorted from blood. The receptors originated from a woman aged 18-30 years in good health.

The table lists this clonotype with a few counts. The J gene is TRBJ2-2, the V gene TRBV20-1; tentative D call: TRBD1 (6 bases). Germline CDR1 and CDR2: DFQATT and SNEGSKA (reference sequence). V was trimmed by 0 bases and J by 3 bases, leaving 11 bases between them. The length of the CDR3 is 15 residues. CDR3 DNA sequence: TGCAGTGCTAGAGAACAGGGCTGGGACACCGGGGAGCTGTTTTTT. Its translation: CSAREQGWDTGELFF.

This clonotype was detected only a few times. The CDR3 DNA sequence: TGCGCCAGCAGCTTACCCTGGACAGGGGGCCTGAACACTGAAGCTTTCTTT. The encoded protein is CASSLPWTGGLNTEAFF. The chain combines TRBV5-1 with TRBJ1-1; 11 bases are shared with TRBD1. The CDR3 sequence is 17 residues long. V lost 2 bases, J lost 0 bases, and 6 bases stayed unmatched. Germline-derived CDR1 and CDR2 are SGHRS and YFSETQ.

This rearrangement joins TRBV14 to TRBJ2-1, with TRBD2 matching over 7 bases. Germline V gene lookup returns CDR1 SGHDN and CDR2 FVKESK. V dropped 0 bases and J dropped 1; count of bases not matched to a gene: 9. The length of the CDR3 is 18 residues. CDR3 sequence reads: CASSQEGSRGRSYNEQFF. CDR3 bases: TGTGCCAGCAGCCAAGAAGGGTCGCGGGGGAGGTCCTACAATGAGCAGTTCTTC.

This clonotype was recorded a few times. The chain combines TRBV27 with TRBJ2-3; 11 bases map to TRBD2. The V and J ends lost 0 bases and 2 bases, in that order; junction bases with no gene match: 4. The CDR3 is made up of 17 amino acids. Germline assignment: CDR1 MNHEY and CDR2 SMNVEV (reference sequence). CDR3 in DNA: TGTGCCAGCAGTTTATCCCCGGGACTAGCGGTCACAGATACGCAGTATTTT. This encodes CASSLSPGLAVTDTQYF.

This clonotype was counted between two and nine times. CDR3 in amino acids: CASTTGLAGLQFF. For the CDR3, the DNA is TGTGCCAGCACCACGGGACTAGCGGGGCTACAGTTCTTC. J is TRBJ2-1 and V is TRBV6-1; the match to TRBD2 covers 13 bases. V shed 7 bases and J 13 bases; nucleotides not matched to a gene: 7. The germline CDR1 and CDR2 sequences are MNHNS and SASEGT. There are 13 residues in the CDR3.